This T cell receptor beta chain was captured by sequencing in a study of T-cell reconstitution after alpha-beta-depleted transplantation in children. This clonotype was seen only a few times. No antigen is known for it. General observations from the study: T-cell counts and diversity at one year post-transplant came mainly from newly produced T cells. Reports say that about two months after transplant, the alpha-beta T cells came out of several hundred graft clones that had expanded.

Using unique molecular identifiers, the investigators prepared the TCRbeta library. In TCRdb, the PCR reads were re-called with MiXCR into one record per CDR3 protein. The sample includes just over 950,000 distinct CDR3 sequences, roughly 31% seen only once; the top ten take about 28%. The germline V gene has CDR1 SGDLS and CDR2 YYNGEE. The trim removed 3 bases at V and 6 bases at J, leaving 10 bases unmatched. CDR3 size: 16 residues. The rearrangement joins TRBV9 to TRBJ2-1; 9 nucleotides agree with TRBD1. The receptor's source is a boy under three years old who had a stem cell transplant for SCID, so the T cells may come from the graft donor. The sample consisted of PBMCs, mostly from graft donor cells, taken 360 days after TCRalphabeta/CD19-depleted stem cell transplant. The chain's CDR3 is CASSARAKDRGNEQFF. The DNA for the CDR3 is TGTGCCAGCAGCGCCCGCGCTAAGGACAGGGGCAATGAGCAGTTCTTC.